One and the same sample provided the 2 T cell receptor beta chains below, sequenced in a study of T-cell reconstitution after alpha-beta-depleted transplantation in children. This sample's TCRbeta library carried unique molecular identifier barcodes. TCRdb reprocessed the PCR reads via MiXCR and lists one record per CDR3 protein. The sample includes about 980,000 distinct CDR3 sequences, 25% to 30% of them seen just once. This material consisted of PBMCs, mostly from graft donor cells, taken 360 days after TCRalphabeta/CD19-depleted stem cell transplant. These receptors were obtained from a boy under three years old who had a stem cell transplant for SCID, so the T cells may come from the graft donor.

V gene TRBV20-1 combines with J gene TRBJ1-2; D gene uncertain. Germline V CDR1 and CDR2: DFQATT, SNEGSKA (reference sequence). The CDR3 totals 14 residues. V was cut by 3 bases and J by 2 bases, with 13 bases left in between. CDR3 bases: TGCAGTGCTAGTTTCGGGTCGGAGAACTATGGCTACACCTTC. Encoded protein: CSASFGSENYGYTF.

This chain connects TRBV9 to TRBJ2-1; D remains ambiguous. The V and J ends lost 0 bases and 11 bases respectively, with 9 bases between them. Germline-derived CDR1 and CDR2 are SGDLS and YYNGEE. This CDR3 has 12 amino acids. In DNA, the CDR3 is TGTGCCAGCAGCGTAGGGTTTGGAAAGCAGTTCTTC. Translated: CASSVGFGKQFF.